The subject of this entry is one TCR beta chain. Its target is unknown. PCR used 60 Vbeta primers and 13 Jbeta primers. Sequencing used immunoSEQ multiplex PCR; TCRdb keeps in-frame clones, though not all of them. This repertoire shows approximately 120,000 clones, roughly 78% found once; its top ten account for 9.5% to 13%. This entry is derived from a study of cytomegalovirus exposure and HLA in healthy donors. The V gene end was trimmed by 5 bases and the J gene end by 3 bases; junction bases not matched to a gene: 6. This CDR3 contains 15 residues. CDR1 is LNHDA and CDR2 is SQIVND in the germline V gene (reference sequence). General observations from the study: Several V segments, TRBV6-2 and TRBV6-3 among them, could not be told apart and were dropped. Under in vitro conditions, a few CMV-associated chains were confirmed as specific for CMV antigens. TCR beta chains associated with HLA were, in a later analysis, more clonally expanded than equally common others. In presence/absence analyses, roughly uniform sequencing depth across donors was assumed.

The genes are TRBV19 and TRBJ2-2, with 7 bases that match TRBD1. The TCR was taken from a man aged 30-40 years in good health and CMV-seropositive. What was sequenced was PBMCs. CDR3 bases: TGTGCCAGTAGTCCCGGGGACAGCCACACCGGGGAGCTGTTTTTT. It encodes CASSPGDSHTGELFF.